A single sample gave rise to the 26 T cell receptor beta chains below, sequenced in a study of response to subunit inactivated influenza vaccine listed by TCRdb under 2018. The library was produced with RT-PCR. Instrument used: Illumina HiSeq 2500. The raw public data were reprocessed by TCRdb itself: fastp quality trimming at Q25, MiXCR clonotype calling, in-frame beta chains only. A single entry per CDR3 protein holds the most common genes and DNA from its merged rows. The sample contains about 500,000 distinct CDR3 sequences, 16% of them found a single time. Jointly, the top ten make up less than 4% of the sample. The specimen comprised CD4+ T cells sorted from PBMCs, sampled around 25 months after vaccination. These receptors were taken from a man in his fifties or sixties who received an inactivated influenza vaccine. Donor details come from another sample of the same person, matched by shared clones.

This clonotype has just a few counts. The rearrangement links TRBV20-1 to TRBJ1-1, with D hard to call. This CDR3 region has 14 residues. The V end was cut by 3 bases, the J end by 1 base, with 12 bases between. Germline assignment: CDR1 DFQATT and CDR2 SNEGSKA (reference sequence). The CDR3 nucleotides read TGCAGTGCTAGTCAGGTTGTAGGGAACACTGAAGCTTTCTTT. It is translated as CSASQVVGNTEAFF.

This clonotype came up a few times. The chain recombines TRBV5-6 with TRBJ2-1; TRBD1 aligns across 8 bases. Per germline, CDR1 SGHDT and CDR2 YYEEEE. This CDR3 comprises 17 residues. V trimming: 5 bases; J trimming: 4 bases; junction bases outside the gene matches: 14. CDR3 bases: TGTGCCAGCAGTTACACACTGGACAGGGTACGTTACAATGAGCAGTTCTTC. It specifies CASSYTLDRVRYNEQFF.

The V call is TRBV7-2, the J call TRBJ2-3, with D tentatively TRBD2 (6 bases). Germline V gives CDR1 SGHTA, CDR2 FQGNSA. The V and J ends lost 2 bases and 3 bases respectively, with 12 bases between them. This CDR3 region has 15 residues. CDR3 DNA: TGTGCCAGCAGCTTAATGGGGGGAAATACAGATACGCAGTATTTT. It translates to CASSLMGGNTDTQYF. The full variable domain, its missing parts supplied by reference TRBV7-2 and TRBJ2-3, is GAGVSQSPSNKVTEKGKDVELRCDPISGHTALYWYRQSLGQGLEFLIYFQGNSAPDKSGLPSDRFSAERTGGSVSTLTIQRTQQEDSAVYLCASSLMGGNTDTQYFGPGTRLTVL.

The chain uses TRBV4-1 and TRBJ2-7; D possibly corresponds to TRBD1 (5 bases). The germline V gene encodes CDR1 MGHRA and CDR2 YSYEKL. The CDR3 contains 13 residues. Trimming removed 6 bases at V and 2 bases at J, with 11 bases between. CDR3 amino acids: CASSKTETYEQYF. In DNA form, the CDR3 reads TGCGCCAGCAGTAAGACAGAGACCTACGAGCAGTACTTC.

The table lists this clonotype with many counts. The CDR3 bases are TGCGCCAGCAGCCAAGAGGTTGGAGGGCCGGCAGATACGCAGTATTTT. It translates to CASSQEVGGPADTQYF. The chain combines TRBV4-3 with TRBJ2-3, with D tentatively TRBD2 (6 bases). Trimming took 0 bases from V and 4 from J, leaving 14 bases between them. CDR1 and CDR2 (germline): LGHNA, YSLEER. This CDR3 region has 16 residues.

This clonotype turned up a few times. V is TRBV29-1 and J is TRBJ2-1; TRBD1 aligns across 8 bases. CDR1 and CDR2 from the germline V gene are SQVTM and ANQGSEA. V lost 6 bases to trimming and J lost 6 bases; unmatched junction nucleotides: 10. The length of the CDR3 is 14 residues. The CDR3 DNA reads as TGCAGCGTCGCGGGGCAGGGGGCAGGCAATGAGCAGTTCTTC. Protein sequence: CSVAGQGAGNEQFF.

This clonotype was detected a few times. CDR3 sequence reads: CSVARGVNTEAFF. The CDR3 DNA sequence: TGCAGCGTTGCTAGGGGTGTGAACACTGAAGCTTTCTTT. This chain links TRBV29-1 with TRBJ1-1, with D perhaps matching TRBD1 (5 bases). This CDR3 has 13 residues. V shed 4 bases and J shed 0 bases, with 9 bases lying between them. The V gene's germline CDR1 is SQVTM and CDR2 ANQGSEA.

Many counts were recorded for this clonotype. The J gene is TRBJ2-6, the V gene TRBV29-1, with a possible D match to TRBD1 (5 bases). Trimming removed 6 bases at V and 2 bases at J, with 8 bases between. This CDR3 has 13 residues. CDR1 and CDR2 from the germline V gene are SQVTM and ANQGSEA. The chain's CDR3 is CSVGAAGANVLTF. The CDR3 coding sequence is TGCAGCGTAGGGGCGGCTGGGGCCAACGTCCTGACTTTC.

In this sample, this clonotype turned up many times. DNA for the CDR3: TGTGCCAGCAGCTCTCAAATACAGGGTTATACGCAGTATTTT. It is translated as CASSSQIQGYTQYF. J is TRBJ2-3 and V is TRBV5-5, with D possibly matching TRBD1 (6 bases). V lost 3 bases and J lost 7, with 15 bases in between. CDR1 is SGHKS and CDR2 is YYEKEE in the germline V gene (reference sequence). CDR3 length: 14 residues.

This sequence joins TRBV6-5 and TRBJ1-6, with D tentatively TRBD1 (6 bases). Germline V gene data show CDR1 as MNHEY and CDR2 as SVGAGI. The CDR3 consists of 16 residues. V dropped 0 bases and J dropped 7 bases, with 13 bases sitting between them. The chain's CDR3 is CASSYSFGGRNSPLHF. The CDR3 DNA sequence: TGTGCCAGCAGTTACTCGTTCGGGGGGCGGAATTCACCCCTCCACTTT.

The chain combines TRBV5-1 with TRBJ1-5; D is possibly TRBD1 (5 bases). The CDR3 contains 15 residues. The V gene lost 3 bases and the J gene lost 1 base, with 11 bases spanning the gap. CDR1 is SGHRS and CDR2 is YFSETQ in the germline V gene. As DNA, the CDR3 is TGCGCCAGCAGCTCGAACGGGGGGAGCAATCAGCCCCAGCATTTT. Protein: CASSSNGGSNQPQHF.

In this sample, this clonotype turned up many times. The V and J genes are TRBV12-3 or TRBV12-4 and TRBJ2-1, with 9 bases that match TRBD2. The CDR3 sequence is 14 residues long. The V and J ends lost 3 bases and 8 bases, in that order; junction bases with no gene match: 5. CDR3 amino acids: CASSFGAGGDEQFF. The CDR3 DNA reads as TGTGCCAGCAGTTTTGGCGCGGGGGGGGATGAGCAGTTCTTC.

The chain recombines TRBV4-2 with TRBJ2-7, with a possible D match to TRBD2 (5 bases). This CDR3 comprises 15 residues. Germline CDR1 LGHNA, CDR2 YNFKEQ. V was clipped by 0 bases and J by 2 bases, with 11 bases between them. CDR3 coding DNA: TGTGCCAGCAGCCAAGATCCGGGGTCACCCTACGAGCAGTACTTC. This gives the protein CASSQDPGSPYEQYF.

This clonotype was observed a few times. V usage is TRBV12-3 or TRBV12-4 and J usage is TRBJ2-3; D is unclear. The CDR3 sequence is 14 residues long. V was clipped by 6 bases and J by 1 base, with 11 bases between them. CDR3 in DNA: TGTGCCAGCAGATGGGCCACCCGCACAGATACGCAGTATTTT. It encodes CASRWATRTDTQYF.

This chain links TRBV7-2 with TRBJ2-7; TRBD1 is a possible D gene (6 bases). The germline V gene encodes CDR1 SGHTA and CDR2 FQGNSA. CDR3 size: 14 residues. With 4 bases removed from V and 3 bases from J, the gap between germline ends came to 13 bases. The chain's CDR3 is CASSSTGQGYEQYF. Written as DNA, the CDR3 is TGTGCCAGCAGCTCGACGGGACAAGGCTACGAGCAGTACTTC. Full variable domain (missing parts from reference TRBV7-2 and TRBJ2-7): GAGVSQSPSNKVTEKGKDVELRCDPISGHTALYWYRQSLGQGLEFLIYFQGNSAPDKSGLPSDRFSAERTGGSVSTLTIQRTQQEDSAVYLCASSSTGQGYEQYFGPGTRLTVT.

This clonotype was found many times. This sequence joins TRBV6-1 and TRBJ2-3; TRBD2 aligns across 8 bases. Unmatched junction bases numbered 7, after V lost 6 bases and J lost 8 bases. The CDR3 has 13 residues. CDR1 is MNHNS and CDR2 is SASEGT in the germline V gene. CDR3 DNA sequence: TGTGCCAGCAGCTTTAGCGGGAAGGTTACGCAGTATTTT. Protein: CASSFSGKVTQYF.

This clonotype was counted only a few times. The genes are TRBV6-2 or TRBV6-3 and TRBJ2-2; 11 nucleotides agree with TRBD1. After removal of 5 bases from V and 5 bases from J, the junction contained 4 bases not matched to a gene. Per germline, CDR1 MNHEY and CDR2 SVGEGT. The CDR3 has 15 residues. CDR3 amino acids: CASSHRDRGTGELFF. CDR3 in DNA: TGTGCCAGCAGTCACCGGGACAGGGGGACCGGGGAGCTGTTTTTT.

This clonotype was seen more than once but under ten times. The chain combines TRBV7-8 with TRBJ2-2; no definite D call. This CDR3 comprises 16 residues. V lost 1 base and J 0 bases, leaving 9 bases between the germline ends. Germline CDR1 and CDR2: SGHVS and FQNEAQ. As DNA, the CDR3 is TGTGCCAGCAGCTTAGTGTTGGCTACGAACACCGGGGAGCTGTTTTTT. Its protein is CASSLVLATNTGELFF.

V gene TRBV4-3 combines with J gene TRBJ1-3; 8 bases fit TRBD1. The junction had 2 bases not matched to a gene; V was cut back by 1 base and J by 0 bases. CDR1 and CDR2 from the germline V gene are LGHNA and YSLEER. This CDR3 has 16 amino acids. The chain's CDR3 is CASSQGQGSSGNTIYF. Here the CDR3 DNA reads TGCGCCAGCAGCCAAGGACAGGGGAGCTCTGGAAACACCATATATTTT.

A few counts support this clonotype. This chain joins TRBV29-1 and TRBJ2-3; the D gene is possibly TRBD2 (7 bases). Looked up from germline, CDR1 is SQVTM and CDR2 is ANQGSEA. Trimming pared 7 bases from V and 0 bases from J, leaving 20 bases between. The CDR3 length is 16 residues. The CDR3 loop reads CSGRLAGASSTDTQYF. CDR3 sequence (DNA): TGCAGCGGGAGACTTGCGGGGGCTTCTAGCACAGATACGCAGTATTTT.

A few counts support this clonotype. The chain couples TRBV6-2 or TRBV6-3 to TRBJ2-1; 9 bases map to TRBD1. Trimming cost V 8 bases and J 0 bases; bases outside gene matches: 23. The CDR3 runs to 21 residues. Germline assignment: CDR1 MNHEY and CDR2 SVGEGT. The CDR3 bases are TGTGCCAGCTGGGTTCGGAGGACAGGGGTTGGAAAAAGGAGCTCCTACAATGAGCAGTTCTTC. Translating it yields CASWVRRTGVGKRSSYNEQFF.

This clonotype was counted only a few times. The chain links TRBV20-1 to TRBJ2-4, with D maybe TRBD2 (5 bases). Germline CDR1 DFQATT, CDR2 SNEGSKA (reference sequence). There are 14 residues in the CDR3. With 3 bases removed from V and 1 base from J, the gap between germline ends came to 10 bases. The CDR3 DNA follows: TGCAGTGCTAGCGGGGTGTCTGCCAAAAACATTCAGTACTTC. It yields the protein CSASGVSAKNIQYF.

The CDR3 loop reads CSALSRERKYQETQYF. In DNA, the CDR3 is TGCAGTGCTCTTTCCCGGGAGCGAAAGTACCAAGAGACCCAGTACTTC. V usage is TRBV20-1 and J usage is TRBJ2-5; D perhaps matches TRBD2 (6 bases). CDR1 is DFQATT and CDR2 is SNEGSKA in the germline V gene (reference sequence). The CDR3 covers 16 residues. Trimming pared 5 bases from V and 0 bases from J, leaving 19 bases between.

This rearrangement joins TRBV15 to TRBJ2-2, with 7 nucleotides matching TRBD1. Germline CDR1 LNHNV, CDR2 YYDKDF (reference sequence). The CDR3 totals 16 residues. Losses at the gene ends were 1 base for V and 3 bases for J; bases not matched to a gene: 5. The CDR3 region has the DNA TGTGCCACCAGCAGAGGAGGGGGCGGCCACACCGGGGAGCTGTTTTTT. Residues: CATSRGGGGHTGELFF.

The CDR3 is CASSQASVVRETQYF. In DNA, the CDR3 is TGTGCCAGCAGCCAAGCGTCTGTGGTTAGAGAGACCCAGTACTTC. This chain links TRBV3-1 with TRBJ2-5; no firm D call. In germline, CDR1 is LGHDT, CDR2 YNNKEL (reference sequence). Trimming left V 1 base short and J 4 bases short, with 13 bases between. The CDR3 runs 15 residues.

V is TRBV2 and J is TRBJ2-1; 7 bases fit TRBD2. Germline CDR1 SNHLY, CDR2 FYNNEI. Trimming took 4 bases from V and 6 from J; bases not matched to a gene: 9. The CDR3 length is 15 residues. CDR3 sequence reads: CASSGTRTASNEQFF. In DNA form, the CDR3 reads TGTGCCAGCAGTGGGACTAGAACGGCCTCCAATGAGCAGTTCTTC.